Shown below are 25 T cell receptor beta chains from a single sample sequenced in a study of blood T cell repertoires in COVID-19. Data came from immunoSEQ multiplex PCR; TCRdb stores just in-frame clones and leaves some out. Of roughly 300,000 clones listed, 65% to 90% are singletons. What was sequenced was peripheral blood. Receptors were obtained from a human donor in a cohort sampled during active COVID-19.

The chain links TRBV6-1 to TRBJ1-6, with TRBD1 matching over 7 bases. The J segment lost 5 bases and the V segment lost 0 bases, leaving 10 bases of the junction unmatched. The V gene's germline CDR1 is MNHNS and CDR2 SASEGT. The CDR3 is 18 residues long. The CDR3 loop reads CASSEALLRGPNNSPLHF. The DNA for the CDR3 is TGTGCCAGCAGTGAAGCGCTTCTTAGGGGGCCCAATAATTCACCCCTCCACTTT.

This rearrangement joins TRBV24-1 to TRBJ2-1; TRBD2 matches 10 bases. CDR3 length equals 17 residues. In germline, CDR1 is KGHDR, CDR2 SFDVKD. V lost 1 base, J lost 5 bases, and 7 bases stayed unmatched. CDR3 nucleotides: TGTGCCACCAGTGATTTCAGAGCGGGGGGGCGGGACAATGAGCAGTTCTTC. Translation: CATSDFRAGGRDNEQFF.

V is TRBV5-4 and J is TRBJ1-2; tentative D call: TRBD1 (5 bases). The CDR3 is made up of 16 amino acids. CDR1 SGHNT and CDR2 YYREEE come from the germline V gene (reference sequence). With 1 base removed from V and 7 bases from J, the gap between germline ends came to 20 bases. This CDR3 reads CASSLPTAGQIGGYTF. The CDR3 coding sequence is TGTGCCAGCAGCTTGCCCACCGCCGGACAAATTGGTGGCTACACCTTC. The full variable domain, in which reference TRBV5-4 and TRBJ1-2 provide the parts outside the CDR3, is ETGVTQSPTHLIKTRGQQVTLRCSSQSGHNTVSWYQQALGQGPQFIFQYYREEENGRGNFPPRFSGLQFPNYSSELNVNALELDDSALYLCASSLPTAGQIGGYTFGSGTRLTVV.

This clone was found once. The V call is TRBV5-1, the J call TRBJ2-6; D may be TRBD2 (5 bases). The germline CDR1 and CDR2 sequences are SGHRS and YFSETQ. Between the trimmed V and J ends, which lost 7 bases and 1 base, there was a span of 12 bases. There are 15 residues in the CDR3. CDR3 residues: CASRPGLSGANVLTF. The CDR3 DNA is TGCGCCAGCCGACCCGGACTTTCTGGGGCCAACGTCCTGACTTTC. The full variable domain, with the rest looked up from reference TRBV5-1 and TRBJ2-6, is KAGVTQTPRYLIKTRGQQVTLSCSPISGHRSVSWYQQTPGQGLQFLFEYFSETQRNKGNFPGRFSGRQFSNSRSEMNVSTLELGDSALYLCASRPGLSGANVLTFGAGSRLTVL.

The V gene is TRBV24-1, the J gene TRBJ1-6, with TRBD1 matching 7 bases. V gave up 4 bases and J gave up 3 bases; unmatched junction bases: 2. Germline CDR1 KGHDR, CDR2 SFDVKD. This CDR3 comprises 15 residues. This CDR3 is CATSERDSYNSPLHF. Written as DNA, the CDR3 is TGTGCCACCAGTGAGAGGGACAGCTATAATTCACCCCTCCACTTT.

V usage is TRBV14 and J usage is TRBJ2-2; 9 positions match TRBD2. After removal of 1 base from V and 2 bases from J, the junction contained 2 bases not matched to a gene. The CDR3 totals 16 residues. CDR1 and CDR2 from the germline V gene are SGHDN and FVKESK. The CDR3 DNA follows: TGTGCCAGCAGCCAAGGACTAGCGGAAAACACCGGGGAGCTGTTTTTT. Translated: CASSQGLAENTGELFF. Together with reference TRBV14 and TRBJ2-2, the CDR3 gives the full variable domain: EAGVTQFPSHSVIEKGQTVTLRCDPISGHDNLYWYRRVMGKEIKFLLHFVKESKQDESGMPNNRFLAERTGGTYSTLKVQPAELEDSGVYFCASSQGLAENTGELFFGEGSRLTVL.

The chain combines TRBV7-9 with TRBJ1-4; D ambiguous. V was clipped by 2 bases and J by 5 bases, with 9 bases between them. The CDR3 contains 14 residues. Germline V gene lookup returns CDR1 SEHNR and CDR2 FQNEAQ (reference sequence). The CDR3 is CASSLIPSNEKLFF. The CDR3, as DNA: TGTGCCAGCAGCTTAATCCCGAGCAATGAAAAACTGTTTTTT.

The J gene is TRBJ2-5, the V gene TRBV6-5; 11 nucleotides align to TRBD1. The CDR3 sequence is 14 residues long. CDR1 and CDR2 from the germline V gene are MNHEY and SVGAGI. The ends lost 6 bases at V and 6 bases at J; junction bases unmatched: 6. This chain's CDR3 is CASRLGQGGKTQYF. The CDR3 nucleotides read TGTGCCAGCAGATTGGGACAGGGGGGGAAGACCCAGTACTTC.

The chain is built from TRBV7-8 and TRBJ2-7, with 12 bases aligning to TRBD2. CDR1 and CDR2 from the germline V gene are SGHVS and FQNEAQ. The CDR3 consists of 16 residues. V was clipped by 2 bases and J by 3 bases; unmatched bases: 5. CDR3 sequence reads: CASSLTPSGGVYEQYF. CDR3 nucleotide sequence: TGTGCCAGCAGCTTAACACCTAGCGGGGGGGTCTACGAGCAGTACTTC. Supplemented by reference TRBV7-8 and TRBJ2-7, the full variable domain reads GAGVSQSPRYKVAKRGQDVALRCDPISGHVSLFWYQQALGQGPEFLTYFQNEAQLDKSGLPSDRFFAERPEGSVSTLKIQRTQQEDSAVYLCASSLTPSGGVYEQYFGPGTRLTVT.

The chain has TRBV5-4 and TRBJ2-5; 8 bases agree with TRBD1. CDR3 size: 15 residues. Germline CDR1 reads SGHNT; CDR2 reads YYREEE (reference sequence). Germline trimming cut 2 bases from V and 2 bases from J; bases unmatched to any gene: 5. The CDR3 loop is CASSFGTGHQETQYF. As DNA, the CDR3 is TGTGCCAGCAGCTTCGGGACAGGCCATCAAGAGACCCAGTACTTC.

CDR3 DNA sequence: TGTGCCAGCAGCCCGGGGGGGGTTTATGGCTACACCTTC. This codes for CASSPGGVYGYTF. The chain recombines TRBV7-9 with TRBJ1-2; the D gene is possibly TRBD1 (5 bases). V gave up 5 bases and J gave up 5 bases, with 12 bases separating them. The CDR3 consists of 13 residues. CDR1 SEHNR and CDR2 FQNEAQ come from the germline V gene (reference sequence).

The genes are TRBV6-2 or TRBV6-3 and TRBJ2-1; D uncertain. Germline V gene data show CDR1 as MNHEY and CDR2 as SVGEGT. This CDR3 region has 12 residues. Trimming stripped 0 bases from V and 10 bases from J, with 7 bases between. As DNA, the CDR3 is TGTGCCAGCAGTTACTCGGCCAGAGAGCAGTTCTTC. This gives the protein CASSYSAREQFF.

This clone was picked up a small number of times. V usage is TRBV10-1 and J usage is TRBJ1-1, with TRBD1 matching 9 bases. The CDR3 runs to 14 residues. Per the germline V gene, CDR1 is WNHNN and CDR2 is SYGVQD (reference sequence). V lost 8 bases and J lost 4; bases outside the gene matches: 8. CDR3 sequence (DNA): TGCGCCAGCGGAACAGGGGGCGCGTTCACTGAAGCTTTCTTT. Protein product: CASGTGGAFTEAFF.

The chain carries TRBV5-1 and TRBJ2-3; 10 nucleotides line up with TRBD1. This CDR3 comprises 16 residues. The V gene's germline CDR1 is SGHRS and CDR2 YFSETQ. The ends lost 4 bases at V and 0 bases at J; junction bases unmatched: 5. As DNA, the CDR3 is TGCGCCAGCAGCCCTGACAGGGGGCCTAGCACAGATACGCAGTATTTT. It yields the protein CASSPDRGPSTDTQYF.

This clone has just a few counts. V usage is TRBV19 and J usage is TRBJ2-3, with a possible D match to TRBD2 (6 bases). Trimming pared 5 bases from V and 3 bases from J, leaving 18 bases between. Germline values: CDR1 LNHDA, CDR2 SQIVND (reference sequence). The CDR3 runs 16 residues. The CDR3 loop reads CASSLQGAGRTDTQYF. Here the CDR3 DNA reads TGTGCCAGTAGTCTCCAAGGGGCGGGGCGAACAGATACGCAGTATTTT.

The chain carries TRBV4-2 and TRBJ2-4, with D possibly being TRBD2 (6 bases). V was shortened by 0 bases and J by 0 bases, with 15 bases between the two germline ends. The length of the CDR3 is 18 residues. Germline CDR1 LGHNA, CDR2 YNFKEQ. The CDR3 region is CASSQESGSAVAKNIQYF. The CDR3 bases are TGTGCCAGCAGCCAAGAATCCGGGAGCGCCGTAGCCAAAAACATTCAGTACTTC.

This chain uses TRBV19 with TRBJ2-1, with 8 bases lining up with TRBD2. CDR1 is LNHDA and CDR2 is SQIVND in the germline V gene (reference sequence). V was pared by 4 bases and J by 4 bases, with 3 bases of the junction left unmatched. The CDR3 has 14 amino acids. CDR3 loop: CASSTGGKYNEQFF. CDR3 in DNA: TGTGCCAGTAGTACGGGGGGGAAATACAATGAGCAGTTCTTC.

This chain uses TRBV5-8 with TRBJ1-2, with D perhaps matching TRBD1 (6 bases). Germline CDR1 is SGHTS and CDR2 is YDEGEE. Between the trimmed V and J ends, which lost 3 bases and 1 base, there was a span of 7 bases. This CDR3 spans 13 amino acids. CDR3 loop: CASSWTDNYGYTF. CDR3 in DNA: TGTGCCAGCAGCTGGACAGATAACTATGGCTACACCTTC.

The rearrangement uses TRBV25-1 and TRBJ1-1, with TRBD1 identical over 8 bases. The CDR3 has 12 amino acids. V dropped 8 bases and J dropped 11; count of bases not matched to a gene: 10. Looked up from germline, CDR1 is MGHDK and CDR2 is SYGVNS. CDR3 DNA sequence: TGTGCCAGCGGTAGGACAGGGTTTGCGGCTTTCTTT. Its translation: CASGRTGFAAFF.

This chain connects TRBV6-5 to TRBJ2-3, with D unresolved. Deletions cut 7 bases from V and 2 bases from J, with 10 bases between. The CDR3 extends over 13 amino acids. The germline V gene has CDR1 MNHEY and CDR2 SVGAGI. The CDR3 sequence: CASTASLTDTQYF. The CDR3 bases are TGTGCCAGCACCGCGAGCCTCACAGATACGCAGTATTTT.

The V gene is TRBV7-3, the J gene TRBJ2-2; TRBD1 might be the D (5 bases). V shed 3 bases and J shed 7 bases, with 9 bases lying between them. The CDR3 is 13 residues long. Germline CDR1 SGHTA, CDR2 FQGTGA. This CDR3 is CASSLGLGGELFF. CDR3 nucleotide sequence: TGTGCCAGCAGCTTGGGGCTGGGCGGGGAGCTGTTTTTT.

V is TRBV27 and J is TRBJ2-7; TRBD1 agrees at 7 bases. CDR3 length: 16 residues. The germline CDR1 and CDR2 sequences are MNHEY and SMNVEV (reference sequence). With V trimmed by 3 bases and J by 3 bases, 11 bases remained unmatched. CDR3 bases: TGTGCCAGCAGTTTCGAGTTGGGGACAGTGCTCTACGAGCAGTACTTC. Encoded protein: CASSFELGTVLYEQYF.

This sequence joins TRBV6-5 and TRBJ2-3; 7 positions agree with TRBD1. Germline V gene lookup returns CDR1 MNHEY and CDR2 SVGAGI. The CDR3 covers 14 residues. V shed 8 bases and J 0 bases; nucleotides not matched to a gene: 5. The CDR3: CASDRDRSTDTQYF. The DNA for the CDR3 is TGTGCCAGCGACAGGGACCGTAGCACAGATACGCAGTATTTT.

A word on this clone: Other DNA sequences in the sample encode the same CDR3. J is TRBJ1-2 and V is TRBV14; no clear D gene. V was clipped by 3 bases and J by 4 bases, with 6 bases between them. Germline-derived CDR1 and CDR2 are SGHDN and FVKESK. The CDR3 extends over 12 amino acids. Here the CDR3 reads CASSQGLYGYTF. CDR3 nucleotides: TGTGCCAGCAGCCAGGGCCTCTATGGCTACACCTTC.

The J gene is TRBJ2-7, the V gene TRBV6-1, with 8 bases that match TRBD2. The CDR3 consists of 15 residues. In germline, CDR1 is MNHNS, CDR2 SASEGT. Trimming took 7 bases from V and 1 from J; bases not matched to a gene: 9. The CDR3 protein is CASTPDTSGSYEQYF. CDR3 sequence (DNA): TGTGCCAGCACCCCGGATACTAGCGGATCCTACGAGCAGTACTTC.